A selection of T cell receptor beta chains follows, all from one sample in a study of human T cells and chemical hapten exposure. TCRdb reprocessed the reads with MiXCR, giving one entry per CDR3 protein. The sample holds around 120,000 distinct CDR3 sequences, 8% to 9.5% seen once. Sequencing input: whole blood. Every receptor here comes from a human donor in good health. Some clones in this sample may be carry-over from other donors' samples. CDR3s include the opening cysteine and the closing phenylalanine or tryptophan. D genes are given only for firm matches. Only part of the rows carry a size: once, few, many, or a class if the clone is expanded.

v_call: TRBV18; d_call: -; j_call: TRBJ1-6; clone_size: -; cdr3_nt: TGTGCCAGCTCACCGAGAGGACAGAGCGGATCCTATAATTCACCCCTCCACTTT; cdr3_aa: CASSPRGQSGSYNSPLHF
v_call: TRBV19; d_call: TRBD2; j_call: TRBJ2-1; clone_size: -; cdr3_nt: TGTGCCAGTAGGGAAATGGGTAGCGGGGCCGACCGGGGCAATGAGCAGTTCTTC; cdr3_aa: CASREMGSGADRGNEQFF
v_call: TRBV28; d_call: -; j_call: TRBJ1-2; clone_size: -; cdr3_nt: TGTGCCAGCAATACCAGGGGACGCTATGGCTACACCTTC; cdr3_aa: CASNTRGRYGYTF
v_call: TRBV5-1; d_call: TRBD1; j_call: TRBJ1-4; clone_size: few; cdr3_nt: TGCGCCAGCAGCACGGACAGGAATGAAAAACTGTTTTTT; cdr3_aa: CASSTDRNEKLFF
v_call: TRBV7-2; d_call: TRBD1; j_call: TRBJ2-1; clone_size: few; cdr3_nt: TGTGCCAGCAGCTTAGCGGGGACAGGGGCCAACTCCTACAATGAGCAGTTCTTC; cdr3_aa: CASSLAGTGANSYNEQFF
v_call: TRBV5-1; d_call: TRBD2; j_call: TRBJ2-5; clone_size: few; cdr3_nt: TGCGCCAGCAGCAACGGACTAGCGGGAGGGAGGGAGGAGACCCAGTACTTC; cdr3_aa: CASSNGLAGGREETQYF
v_call: TRBV4-1; d_call: -; j_call: TRBJ2-1; clone_size: few; cdr3_nt: TGCGCCAGCAGCCGGGATGAAATAGCGGCTGGGCGGAATGAGCAGTTCTTC; cdr3_aa: CASSRDEIAAGRNEQFF
v_call: TRBV29-1; d_call: -; j_call: TRBJ1-2; clone_size: -; cdr3_nt: TGCAGCGTTGACTGGGTCTTGGGCTACACCTTC; cdr3_aa: CSVDWVLGYTF
v_call: TRBV9; d_call: TRBD2; j_call: TRBJ2-3; clone_size: many; cdr3_nt: TGTGCCAGCAGCGTAGCAGCGGGAGGGATCACAGATACGCAGTATTTT; cdr3_aa: CASSVAAGGITDTQYF
v_call: TRBV7-6; d_call: TRBD2; j_call: TRBJ2-3; clone_size: -; cdr3_nt: TGTGCCAGCAGCCGCCGACTAGCGGGAGGTTTTACAGATACGCAGTATTTT; cdr3_aa: CASSRRLAGGFTDTQYF
v_call: TRBV6-6; d_call: -; j_call: TRBJ2-3; clone_size: -; cdr3_nt: TGTGCCAGCAGCACGAACGGAGGCACAGATACGCAGTATTTT; cdr3_aa: CASSTNGGTDTQYF
v_call: TRBV29-1; d_call: TRBD2; j_call: TRBJ2-1; clone_size: many; cdr3_nt: TGCAGCGTTGAAGGGACTAGCGGGGGATACAATGAGCAGTTCTTC; cdr3_aa: CSVEGTSGGYNEQFF
v_call: TRBV5-1; d_call: TRBD1; j_call: TRBJ2-7; clone_size: many; cdr3_nt: TGCGCCAGCAGCCTCTCGACAGGGGGCGGAGGTGAGCAGTACTTC; cdr3_aa: CASSLSTGGGGEQYF
v_call: TRBV20-1; d_call: TRBD1; j_call: TRBJ1-5; clone_size: many; cdr3_nt: TGCAGTGCTACCACAGGGGCGAATCAGCCCCAGCATTTT; cdr3_aa: CSATTGANQPQHF
v_call: TRBV5-1; d_call: TRBD1; j_call: TRBJ2-3; clone_size: -; cdr3_nt: TGCGCCAGCCGGTGGACAGGCCGCACAGATACGCAGTATTTT; cdr3_aa: CASRWTGRTDTQYF
v_call: TRBV10-3; d_call: -; j_call: TRBJ1-3; clone_size: many; cdr3_nt: TGTGCCATCAGTGAGCTGGTCCCCCACTCTGGAAACACCATATATTTT; cdr3_aa: CAISELVPHSGNTIYF
v_call: TRBV10-2; d_call: -; j_call: TRBJ1-1; clone_size: few; cdr3_nt: TGCGCCAGCAGTGAGTCCTCGGGACGGGGCTACTTT; cdr3_aa: CASSESSGRGYF
v_call: TRBV9; d_call: -; j_call: TRBJ2-7; clone_size: few; cdr3_nt: TGTGCCAGCAGCGTACGGCTGAGCTCCTACGAGCAGTACTTC; cdr3_aa: CASSVRLSSYEQYF
v_call: TRBV6-2/TRBV6-3; d_call: TRBD1; j_call: TRBJ1-1; clone_size: few; cdr3_nt: TGTGCCAGCAGGCCAAGAAACAGGGGGGAGCTAACTGAAGCTTTCTTT; cdr3_aa: CASRPRNRGELTEAFF
v_call: TRBV20-1; d_call: -; j_call: TRBJ2-2; clone_size: few; cdr3_nt: TGCAGTGCTAAATCAGGTGGACCGCTGGGCGCCGGGGAGCTGTTTTTT; cdr3_aa: CSAKSGGPLGAGELFF
v_call: TRBV18; d_call: -; j_call: TRBJ2-3; clone_size: few; cdr3_nt: TGTGCCAGCTCACCCGGGCTTGCCACAGATACGCAGTATTTT; cdr3_aa: CASSPGLATDTQYF
v_call: TRBV6-2/TRBV6-3; d_call: TRBD1; j_call: TRBJ1-5; clone_size: -; cdr3_nt: TGTGCCAGCAGCCAGGACAGGGGGCGCAATCAGCCCCAGCATTTT; cdr3_aa: CASSQDRGRNQPQHF
v_call: TRBV7-7; d_call: -; j_call: TRBJ2-3; clone_size: many; cdr3_nt: TGTGCCAGCAGCCCAGGGGGGGAGGATACGCAGTATTTT; cdr3_aa: CASSPGGEDTQYF
v_call: TRBV15; d_call: -; j_call: TRBJ2-7; clone_size: -; cdr3_nt: TGTGCCACCAGCAGAGAGCAGGGGATCCCCTACGAGCAGTACTTC; cdr3_aa: CATSREQGIPYEQYF
v_call: TRBV29-1; d_call: -; j_call: TRBJ2-6; clone_size: few; cdr3_nt: TGCAGCGCCGAGGGTGGGGCCAACGTCCTGACTTTC; cdr3_aa: CSAEGGANVLTF
v_call: TRBV4-3; d_call: TRBD1; j_call: TRBJ2-3; clone_size: -; cdr3_nt: TGCGCCAGCAGCCAAGCACAGGGGAGTCCCACAGATACGCAGTATTTT; cdr3_aa: CASSQAQGSPTDTQYF
v_call: TRBV7-9; d_call: TRBD1; j_call: TRBJ1-2; clone_size: -; cdr3_nt: TGTGCCAGCAGCTTTCGGACAGGGGCAGACTATGGCTACACCTTC; cdr3_aa: CASSFRTGADYGYTF
v_call: TRBV20-1; d_call: -; j_call: TRBJ2-6; clone_size: many; cdr3_nt: TGCAGTGCTAGAGACCGGGACTTTACCGGAGGGGCCAACGTCCTGACTTTC; cdr3_aa: CSARDRDFTGGANVLTF
v_call: TRBV12-3/TRBV12-4; d_call: TRBD2; j_call: TRBJ2-1; clone_size: -; cdr3_nt: TGTGCCAGCAGTCCCCTACTAGCGGGAGATGAGCAGTTCTTC; cdr3_aa: CASSPLLAGDEQFF
v_call: TRBV29-1; d_call: TRBD1; j_call: TRBJ1-1; clone_size: many; cdr3_nt: TGCAGCGCTCAGACAGGGGACACTGAAGCTTTCTTT; cdr3_aa: CSAQTGDTEAFF
v_call: TRBV5-1; d_call: TRBD1; j_call: TRBJ1-5; clone_size: many; cdr3_nt: TGCGCCAGCAGCTTGGAGGGACAGGGTGTTCAGCCCCAGCATTTT; cdr3_aa: CASSLEGQGVQPQHF